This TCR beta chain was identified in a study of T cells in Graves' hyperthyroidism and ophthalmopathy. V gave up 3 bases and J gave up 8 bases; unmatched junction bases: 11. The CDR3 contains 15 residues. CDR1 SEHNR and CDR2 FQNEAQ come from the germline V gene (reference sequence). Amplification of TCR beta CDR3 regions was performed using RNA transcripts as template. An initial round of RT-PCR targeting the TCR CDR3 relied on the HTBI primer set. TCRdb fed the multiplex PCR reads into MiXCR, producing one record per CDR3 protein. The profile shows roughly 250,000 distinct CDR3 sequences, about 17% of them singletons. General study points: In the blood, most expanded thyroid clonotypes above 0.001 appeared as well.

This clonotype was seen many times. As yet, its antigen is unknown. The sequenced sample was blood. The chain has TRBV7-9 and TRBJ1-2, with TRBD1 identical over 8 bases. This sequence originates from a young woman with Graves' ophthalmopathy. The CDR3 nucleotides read TGTGCCAGCAGCTTCAGGAGCACAGGGGGTGAAGGCTACACCTTC. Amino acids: CASSFRSTGGEGYTF.